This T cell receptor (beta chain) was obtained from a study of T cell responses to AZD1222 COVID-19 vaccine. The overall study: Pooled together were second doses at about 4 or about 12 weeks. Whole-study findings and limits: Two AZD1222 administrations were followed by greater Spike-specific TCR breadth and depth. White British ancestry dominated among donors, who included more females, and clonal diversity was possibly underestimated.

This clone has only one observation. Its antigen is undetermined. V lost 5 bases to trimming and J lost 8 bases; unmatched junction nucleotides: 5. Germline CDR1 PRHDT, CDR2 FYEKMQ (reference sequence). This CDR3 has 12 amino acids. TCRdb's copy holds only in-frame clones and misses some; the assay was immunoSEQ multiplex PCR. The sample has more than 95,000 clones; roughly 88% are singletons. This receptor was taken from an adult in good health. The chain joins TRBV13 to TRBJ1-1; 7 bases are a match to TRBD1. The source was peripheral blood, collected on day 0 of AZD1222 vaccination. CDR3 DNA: TGTGCCAGCAGCCGGGACAGCCGAGAAGCTTTCTTT. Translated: CASSRDSREAFF.